These T cell receptor beta chains were read from a single sample in a study of spatial heterogeneity in lung cancer. Via MiXCR, TCRdb re-called the 5' RACE reads, giving one row per CDR3 protein. The table shows some 83,000 distinct CDR3 sequences, with around 7.8% occurring only once. Sample: PBMCs, taken at surgery. All receptors come from a male donor with early-stage non-small cell lung cancer. Both conserved end residues are part of each CDR3. A D gene is named only where the DNA matches it firmly. A clone size is listed for some rows: how often the clone was seen (once, few, many), or a class if it is expanded.

v_call: TRBV24-1; d_call: TRBD1; clone_size: many; j_call: TRBJ2-3; cdr3_aa: CATSVTGGTDTQYF; cdr3_nt: TGTGCCACCAGTGTAACAGGGGGCACAGATACGCAGTATTTT
v_call: TRBV27; d_call: TRBD2; clone_size: many; j_call: TRBJ2-1; cdr3_aa: CASRSSGPYNEQFF; cdr3_nt: TGTGCCAGCCGTTCTAGCGGACCTTACAATGAGCAGTTCTTC
v_call: TRBV27; d_call: TRBD1; clone_size: .; j_call: TRBJ1-1; cdr3_aa: CASSPLHYRGENTEAFF; cdr3_nt: TGTGCCAGCAGTCCCCTCCACTACAGGGGGGAGAACACTGAAGCTTTCTTT
v_call: TRBV7-2; d_call: .; clone_size: .; j_call: TRBJ2-5; cdr3_aa: CASSPWSGETQYF; cdr3_nt: TGTGCCAGCAGCCCTTGGAGCGGAGAGACCCAGTACTTC
v_call: TRBV20-1; d_call: .; clone_size: .; j_call: TRBJ2-3; cdr3_aa: CSASAGRAYTDTQYF; cdr3_nt: TGCAGTGCTAGCGCGGGACGGGCGTACACAGATACGCAGTATTTT
v_call: TRBV6-2/TRBV6-3; d_call: .; clone_size: few; j_call: TRBJ2-3; cdr3_aa: CASSWGTDTQYF; cdr3_nt: TGTGCCAGCAGTTGGGGCACAGATACGCAGTATTTT
v_call: TRBV20-1; d_call: .; clone_size: few; j_call: TRBJ2-2; cdr3_aa: CSARDAATGELFF; cdr3_nt: TGCAGTGCTAGAGATGCGGCGACCGGGGAGCTGTTTTTT
v_call: TRBV28; d_call: TRBD2; clone_size: .; j_call: TRBJ2-1; cdr3_aa: CASSSIAGASYNEQFF; cdr3_nt: TGTGCCAGCAGTAGCATAGCGGGAGCTTCCTACAATGAGCAGTTCTTC
v_call: TRBV7-2; d_call: .; clone_size: many; j_call: TRBJ2-2; cdr3_aa: CASSPRSAGELFF; cdr3_nt: TGTGCCAGCAGCCCCCGCTCAGCCGGGGAGCTGTTTTTT
v_call: TRBV2; d_call: .; clone_size: few; j_call: TRBJ1-5; cdr3_aa: CASRGSTNQPQHF; cdr3_nt: TGTGCCAGCAGAGGGAGTACCAATCAGCCCCAGCATTTT
v_call: TRBV10-2; d_call: .; clone_size: .; j_call: TRBJ2-2; cdr3_aa: CASSERVDSRITGELFF; cdr3_nt: TGCGCCAGCAGTGAGCGGGTTGATAGCCGAATCACCGGGGAGCTGTTTTTT
v_call: TRBV29-1; d_call: .; clone_size: .; j_call: TRBJ1-5; cdr3_aa: CSVELDSNQPQHF; cdr3_nt: TGCAGCGTTGAACTGGATAGCAATCAGCCCCAGCATTTT
v_call: TRBV6-2/TRBV6-3; d_call: .; clone_size: few; j_call: TRBJ2-3; cdr3_aa: CASSHGNTQYF; cdr3_nt: TGTGCCAGCAGCCACGGGAATACGCAGTATTTT
v_call: TRBV7-8; d_call: .; clone_size: many; j_call: TRBJ2-3; cdr3_aa: CASSRREGSDTQYF; cdr3_nt: TGTGCCAGCAGCCGAAGGGAAGGGTCAGATACGCAGTATTTT
v_call: TRBV16; d_call: TRBD1; clone_size: few; j_call: TRBJ1-1; cdr3_aa: CASSRVTGATEAFF; cdr3_nt: TGTGCCAGCAGCCGCGTGACAGGGGCGACTGAAGCTTTCTTT
v_call: TRBV5-5; d_call: .; clone_size: many; j_call: TRBJ1-1; cdr3_aa: CASSSRDTGVGAFF; cdr3_nt: TGTGCCAGCAGCAGCCGGGACACCGGAGTCGGAGCTTTCTTT
v_call: TRBV30; d_call: .; clone_size: many; j_call: TRBJ1-1; cdr3_aa: CACLTRGQAFF; cdr3_nt: TGTGCCTGCTTGACAAGGGGTCAAGCTTTCTTT
v_call: TRBV29-1; d_call: .; clone_size: many; j_call: TRBJ1-5; cdr3_aa: CSVLLGGDGSNQPQHF; cdr3_nt: TGCAGCGTACTCCTGGGAGGAGACGGTTCTAATCAGCCCCAGCATTTT
v_call: TRBV5-4; d_call: .; clone_size: many; j_call: TRBJ2-2; cdr3_aa: CASSAPYRDGELFF; cdr3_nt: TGTGCCAGCAGCGCCCCATACAGGGACGGGGAGCTGTTTTTT
v_call: TRBV5-1; d_call: TRBD2; clone_size: many; j_call: TRBJ2-1; cdr3_aa: CASSPLGGRSYNEQFF; cdr3_nt: TGCGCCAGCAGCCCCCTGGGCGGGAGATCCTACAATGAGCAGTTCTTC
v_call: TRBV11-1; d_call: .; clone_size: many; j_call: TRBJ2-3; cdr3_aa: CASSSYTDTQYF; cdr3_nt: TGTGCCAGCAGCTCCTACACAGATACGCAGTATTTT
v_call: TRBV5-1; d_call: .; clone_size: .; j_call: TRBJ1-6; cdr3_aa: CASSLIGLNSPLHF; cdr3_nt: TGCGCCAGCAGCTTGATAGGTTTGAATTCACCCCTCCACTTT
v_call: TRBV20-1; d_call: .; clone_size: many; j_call: TRBJ2-3; cdr3_aa: CSASLRQRQITDTQYF; cdr3_nt: TGCAGTGCTAGCCTAAGGCAGAGACAGATCACAGATACGCAGTATTTT
v_call: TRBV7-8; d_call: .; clone_size: .; j_call: TRBJ2-7; cdr3_aa: CASSQQEFYEQYF; cdr3_nt: TGTGCCAGCAGCCAACAGGAATTCTACGAGCAGTACTTC
v_call: TRBV20-1; d_call: TRBD2; clone_size: many; j_call: TRBJ2-3; cdr3_aa: CSAGASGSMQYF; cdr3_nt: TGCAGTGCTGGAGCCAGCGGGAGCATGCAGTATTTT
v_call: TRBV20-1; d_call: .; clone_size: many; j_call: TRBJ2-7; cdr3_aa: CSARDGSSYEQYF; cdr3_nt: TGCAGTGCTAGAGACGGGAGCTCCTACGAGCAGTACTTC
v_call: TRBV27; d_call: TRBD2; clone_size: few; j_call: TRBJ2-1; cdr3_aa: CASSPGTTYLYEQFF; cdr3_nt: TGTGCCAGCAGCCCCGGGACTACCTACCTTTATGAGCAGTTCTTC
v_call: TRBV11-2; d_call: .; clone_size: .; j_call: TRBJ2-2; cdr3_aa: CASSLSGSGELFF; cdr3_nt: TGTGCCAGCAGCTTATCGGGGTCCGGGGAGCTGTTTTTT